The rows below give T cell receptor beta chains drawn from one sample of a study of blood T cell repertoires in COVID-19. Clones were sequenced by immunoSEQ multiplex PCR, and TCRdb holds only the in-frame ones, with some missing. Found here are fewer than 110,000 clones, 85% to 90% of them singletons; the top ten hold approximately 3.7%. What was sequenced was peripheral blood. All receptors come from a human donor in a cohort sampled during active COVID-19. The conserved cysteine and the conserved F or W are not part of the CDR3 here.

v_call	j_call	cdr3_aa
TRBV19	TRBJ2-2	ASREGQGTTGELF
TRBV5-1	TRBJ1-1	ASRPSGGLGTEAF
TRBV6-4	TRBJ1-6	ASRQDSYNSPLH
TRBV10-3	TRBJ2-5	AISFGLAGLQETQY
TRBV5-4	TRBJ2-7	ASSGGLAISYEQY
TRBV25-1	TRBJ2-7	ASSETQGGSYEQY
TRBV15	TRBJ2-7	ATSRIGQPTYEQY
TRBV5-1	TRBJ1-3	ASRELGNTIY
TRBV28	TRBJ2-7	ASSFLLAGSYEQY
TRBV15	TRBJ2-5	ATSLDRGQETQY
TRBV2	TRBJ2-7	ASTAGPFYEQY
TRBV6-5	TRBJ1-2	ASRGQFYGYT
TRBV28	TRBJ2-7	ASSLVAAYEQY
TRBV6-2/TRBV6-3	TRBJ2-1	ASSSATGGIGEQF
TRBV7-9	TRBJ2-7	ASSHPLAGGPRAYEQY
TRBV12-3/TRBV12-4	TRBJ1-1	ASSLNALR
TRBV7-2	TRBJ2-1	ASSLIAGLAETEQF
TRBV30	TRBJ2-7	AWGGAYEQY
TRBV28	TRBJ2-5	ASRTGVETQY
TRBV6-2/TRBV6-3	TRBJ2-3	ASSYSAGGGTDTQY
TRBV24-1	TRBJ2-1	ATSDRLAGDPYNEQF
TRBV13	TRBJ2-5	ASSQLAAQETQY
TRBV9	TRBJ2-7	ASSPKGGFYEQY
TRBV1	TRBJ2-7	TSSREGFSYEQY
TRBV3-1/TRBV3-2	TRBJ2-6	ASSLGGSGANVLT
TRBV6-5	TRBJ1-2	ASRSTGNYGYT
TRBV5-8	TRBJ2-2	ASSLELGVNTGELF
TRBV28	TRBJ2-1	ASPSLAGEQF
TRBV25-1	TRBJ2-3	ASSPSRTGTNTQY
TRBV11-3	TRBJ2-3	ASSWGSSTDTQY
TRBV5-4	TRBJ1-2	ASSLASGFNYGYT
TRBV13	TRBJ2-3	ASSSGGSGGRTQY
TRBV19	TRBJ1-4	AIGPGQGNEKLF
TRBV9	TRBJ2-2	ASSVSPPGGSNTGELF
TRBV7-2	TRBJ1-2	ASSLVGTGILDGYT
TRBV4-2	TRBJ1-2	ASSPTPWGPGNYGYT
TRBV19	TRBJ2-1	ASSFRRGLYNEQF
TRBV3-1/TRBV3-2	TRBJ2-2	ASSQGLHTGELF
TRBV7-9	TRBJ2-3	ASSLRTGGHSTDTQY
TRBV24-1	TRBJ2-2	ATSDFRDRMNGELF
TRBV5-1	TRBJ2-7	ASSFRLAGYEQY
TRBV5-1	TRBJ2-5	ASSLGATGQETQY
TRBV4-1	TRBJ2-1	ASSQGQGGNPNEQF
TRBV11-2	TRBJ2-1	ASSLAGGFPYNEQF
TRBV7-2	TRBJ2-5	ASSLGLLQETQY
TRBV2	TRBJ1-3	ASSVHSGNTIY
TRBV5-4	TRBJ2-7	ASSLGTSASYEQY
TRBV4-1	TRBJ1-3	ASSQVSDRAGNTIY
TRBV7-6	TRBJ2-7	ASSLAGGTYEQY
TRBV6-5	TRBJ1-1	ASRSRESTEAF
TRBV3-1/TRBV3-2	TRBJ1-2	ASSQDVGREGYT
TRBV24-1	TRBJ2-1	ATSDLGGRALDEQF
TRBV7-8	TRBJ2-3	ASSSLPRAGPPDTQY
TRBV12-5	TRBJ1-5	ASGPLRGGGQPQH
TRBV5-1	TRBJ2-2	ASSFRGGGTGELF
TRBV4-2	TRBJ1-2	ASSRRGQGDGYT